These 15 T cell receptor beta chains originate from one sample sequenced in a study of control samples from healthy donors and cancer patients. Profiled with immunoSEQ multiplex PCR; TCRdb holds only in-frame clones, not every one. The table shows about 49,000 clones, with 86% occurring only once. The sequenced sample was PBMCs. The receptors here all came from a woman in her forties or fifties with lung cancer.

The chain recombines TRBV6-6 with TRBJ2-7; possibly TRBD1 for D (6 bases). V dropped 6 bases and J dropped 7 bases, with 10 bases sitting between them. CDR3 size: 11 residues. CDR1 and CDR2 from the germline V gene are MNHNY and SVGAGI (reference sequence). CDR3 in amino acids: CASRIDREQYF. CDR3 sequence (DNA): TGTGCCAGCAGAATTGACAGGGAGCAGTACTTC.

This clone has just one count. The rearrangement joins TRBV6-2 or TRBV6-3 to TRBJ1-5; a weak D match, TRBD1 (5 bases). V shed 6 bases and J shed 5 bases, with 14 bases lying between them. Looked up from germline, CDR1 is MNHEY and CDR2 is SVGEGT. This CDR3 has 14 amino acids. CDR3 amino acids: CASSDWGGDQPQHF. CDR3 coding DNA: TGTGCCAGCAGCGATTGGGGGGGGGATCAGCCCCAGCATTTT.

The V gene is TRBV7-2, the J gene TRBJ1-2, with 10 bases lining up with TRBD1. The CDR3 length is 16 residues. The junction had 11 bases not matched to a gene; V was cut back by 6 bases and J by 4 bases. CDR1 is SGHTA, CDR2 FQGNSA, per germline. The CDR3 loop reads CASRPEPGQGSYGYTF. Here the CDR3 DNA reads TGTGCCAGCAGACCAGAACCGGGACAGGGGAGCTATGGCTACACCTTC.

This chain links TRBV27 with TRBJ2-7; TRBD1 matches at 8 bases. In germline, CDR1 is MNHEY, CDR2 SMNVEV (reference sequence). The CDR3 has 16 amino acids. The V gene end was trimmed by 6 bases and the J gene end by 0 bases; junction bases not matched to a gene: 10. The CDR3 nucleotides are TGTGCCAGCAGCTCGAGACAGGGGTTTTCCTCCTACGAGCAGTACTTC. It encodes CASSSRQGFSSYEQYF.

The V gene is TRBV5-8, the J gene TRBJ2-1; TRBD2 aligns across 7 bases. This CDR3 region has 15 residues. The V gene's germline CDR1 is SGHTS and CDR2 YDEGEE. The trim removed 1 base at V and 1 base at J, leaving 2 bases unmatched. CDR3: CASSLRGGSYNEQFF. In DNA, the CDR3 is TGTGCCAGCAGCTTGCGGGGAGGGTCCTACAATGAGCAGTTCTTC. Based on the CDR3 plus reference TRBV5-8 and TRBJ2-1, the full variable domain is EAGVTQSPTHLIKTRGQQATLRCSPISGHTSVYWYQQALGLGLQFLLWYDEGEERNRGNFPPRFSGRQFPNYSSELNVNALELEDSALYLCASSLRGGSYNEQFFGPGTRLTVL.

In nucleotides, the CDR3 is TGTGCCAGCAGCTTGTTCGGGGGCAGCAATCAGCCCCAGCATTTT. This gives the protein CASSLFGGSNQPQHF. The rearrangement uses TRBV5-8 and TRBJ1-5, with D maybe TRBD1 (6 bases). Looked up from germline, CDR1 is SGHTS and CDR2 is YDEGEE. Trimming left V 1 base short and J 1 base short, with 9 bases between. The CDR3 is made up of 15 amino acids. The full variable domain, rest sourced from reference TRBV5-8 and TRBJ1-5, is EAGVTQSPTHLIKTRGQQATLRCSPISGHTSVYWYQQALGLGLQFLLWYDEGEERNRGNFPPRFSGRQFPNYSSELNVNALELEDSALYLCASSLFGGSNQPQHFGDGTRLSIL.

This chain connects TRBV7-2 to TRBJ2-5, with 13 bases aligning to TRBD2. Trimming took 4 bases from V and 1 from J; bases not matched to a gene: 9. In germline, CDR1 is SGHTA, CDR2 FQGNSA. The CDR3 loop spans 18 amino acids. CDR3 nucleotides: TGTGCCAGCAGCTCCCGACTAGCGGGGGGAGGGGGCCAAGAGACCCAGTACTTC. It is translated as CASSSRLAGGGGQETQYF.

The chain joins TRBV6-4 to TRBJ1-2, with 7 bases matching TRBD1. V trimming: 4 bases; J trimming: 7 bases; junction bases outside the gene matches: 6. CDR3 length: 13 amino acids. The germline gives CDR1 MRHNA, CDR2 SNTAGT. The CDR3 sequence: CASSGGGESGYTF. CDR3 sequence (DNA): TGTGCCAGCAGTGGAGGGGGCGAAAGTGGCTACACCTTC.

CDR3 region: CASRKGAGGKNEKLFF. The CDR3 DNA reads as TGTGCCAGCAGAAAGGGGGCTGGAGGAAAAAATGAAAAACTGTTTTTT. This chain connects TRBV11-2 to TRBJ1-4, with 7 bases lining up with TRBD1. Trimming cost V 6 bases and J 5 bases; bases outside gene matches: 12. Germline values: CDR1 SGHAT, CDR2 FQNNGV. CDR3 size: 16 residues.

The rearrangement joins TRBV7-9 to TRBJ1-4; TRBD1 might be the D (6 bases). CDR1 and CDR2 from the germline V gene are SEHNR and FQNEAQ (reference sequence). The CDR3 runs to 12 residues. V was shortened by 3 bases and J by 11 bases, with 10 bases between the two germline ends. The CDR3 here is CASSFGGEKLFF. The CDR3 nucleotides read TGTGCCAGCAGCTTCGGGGGCGAGAAACTGTTTTTT.

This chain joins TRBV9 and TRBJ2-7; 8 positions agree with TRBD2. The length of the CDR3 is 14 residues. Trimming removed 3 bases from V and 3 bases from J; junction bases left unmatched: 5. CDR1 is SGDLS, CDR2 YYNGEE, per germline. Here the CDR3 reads CASSGAGGDYEQYF. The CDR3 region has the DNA TGTGCCAGCAGCGGGGCGGGGGGAGACTACGAGCAGTACTTC.

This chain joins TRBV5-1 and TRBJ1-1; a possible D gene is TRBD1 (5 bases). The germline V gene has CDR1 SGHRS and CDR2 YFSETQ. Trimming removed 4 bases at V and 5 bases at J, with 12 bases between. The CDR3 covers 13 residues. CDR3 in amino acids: CASSVGGGTEAFF. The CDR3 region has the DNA TGCGCCAGCAGCGTGGGGGGAGGGACTGAAGCTTTCTTT.

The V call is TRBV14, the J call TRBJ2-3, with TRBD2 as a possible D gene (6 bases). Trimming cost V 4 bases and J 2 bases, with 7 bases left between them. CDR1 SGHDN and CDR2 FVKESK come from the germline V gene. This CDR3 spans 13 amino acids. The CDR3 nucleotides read TGTGCCAGCAGCCGGGACTTCACAGATACGCAGTATTTT. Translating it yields CASSRDFTDTQYF.

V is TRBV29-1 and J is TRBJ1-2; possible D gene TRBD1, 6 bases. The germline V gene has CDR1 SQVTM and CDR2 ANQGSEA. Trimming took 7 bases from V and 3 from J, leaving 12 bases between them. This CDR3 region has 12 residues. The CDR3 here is CSAVQGDYGYTF. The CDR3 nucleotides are TGCAGCGCTGTACAGGGCGACTATGGCTACACCTTC.

The CDR3 bases are TGCAGTGCCGACAGTCGCGATGGCTACACCTTC. It is translated as CSADSRDGYTF. The V and J genes are TRBV20-1 and TRBJ1-2; D perhaps matches TRBD1 (5 bases). CDR1 is DFQATT, CDR2 SNEGSKA, per germline (reference sequence). V was cut by 6 bases and J by 6 bases, with 11 bases left in between. The CDR3 is 11 amino acids.